The clone carrying this TCR beta chain was seen only once. What it binds is not known. The entry originates in a study of graft-versus-host responses after intestinal transplantation. The overall study: All recipients were transplanted with multivisceral, liver-intestinal, or isolated intestinal grafts.

Profiled with immunoSEQ multiplex PCR; TCRdb holds only in-frame clones, not every one. The sample shows tens of thousands of clones, over 75% of them seen only once. Findings and caveats of the study: HvG clone declines early post-transplant were associated with peak circulating GvH levels.

Per germline, CDR1 SGHAT and CDR2 FQNNGV. The CDR3 has 15 amino acids. V shed 5 bases and J 5 bases; nucleotides not matched to a gene: 5. The receptor's source is a human donor who was the organ donor for an intestinal transplant. The chain is built from TRBV11-2 and TRBJ2-3, with 12 positions matching TRBD2. The specimen was unstimulated CD4+ T cells sorted from spleen or lymph node cells, collected before transplant. CDR3 loop: CASSVTSGGIDTQYF. Written as DNA, the CDR3 is TGTGCCAGCAGCGTCACTAGCGGGGGGATAGATACGCAGTATTTT.